This TCR beta chain was identified during a study of cytomegalovirus exposure and HLA in healthy donors. Whole-study context: The same platform was used for the roughly 110 validation repertoires as for the 666 first-cohort repertoires, as reported in a later analysis.

Study-wide findings and caveats: It was around 160 TCR beta chains that were listed as cytomegalovirus-associated. High sensitivity and specificity were reportedly achieved when the classifier diagnosed cytomegalovirus status.

Regarding this clone: Antigen: not known.

Trimming shortened V by 3 bases and J by 6 bases, and 8 bases separated the two germline ends. The CDR3 is made up of 13 amino acids. Germline loops: CDR1 LNHDA, CDR2 SQIVND (reference sequence). Sequenced by immunoSEQ multiplex PCR; TCRdb stores in-frame clones only, minus some. The data hold roughly 67,000 clones, with roughly nine tenths observed a single time. The sample taken for sequencing was PBMCs. The sequence was collected from a man younger than 30 in good health and CMV-seronegative. The chain links TRBV19 to TRBJ2-2; a weak D match, TRBD1 (6 bases). CDR3 DNA: TGTGCCAGTAGTATTGCAGGGGCCGGGGAGCTGTTTTTT. Translating it yields CASSIAGAGELFF. The whole variable domain, filled in from reference TRBV19 and TRBJ2-2, reads DGGITQSPKYLFRKEGQNVTLSCEQNLNHDAMYWYRQDPGQGLRLIYYSQIVNDFQKGDIAEGYSVSREKKESFPLTVTSAQKNPTAFYLCASSIAGAGELFFGEGSRLTVL.